Shown below are 5 T cell receptor beta chains from a single sample sequenced in a study of blood T cell repertoires in COVID-19. Libraries were prepared by immunoSEQ multiplex PCR; TCRdb keeps only in-frame clonotypes and omits some of them. Of a few hundred thousand clones listed, around 84% are singletons. Sequencing was done on a sample of peripheral blood. The origin of the receptors is a young woman with acute or convalescent COVID-19.

The V and J genes are TRBV3-1 (or the pseudogene TRBV3-2) and TRBJ1-2, with a possible D match to TRBD1 (5 bases). V was cut by 5 bases and J by 8 bases, with 18 bases left in between. The length of the CDR3 is 14 residues. CDR1 is LGHDT, CDR2 YNNKEL, per germline (reference sequence). CDR3 loop: CASSDRGPKSGYTF. Written as DNA, the CDR3 is TGTGCCAGCAGCGATAGGGGCCCTAAATCGGGCTACACCTTC.

The V gene is TRBV2, the J gene TRBJ1-2; 7 bases fit TRBD1. J gave up 2 bases and V 6 bases, and 12 bases lay outside the gene matches. The CDR3 extends over 16 amino acids. Germline V gives CDR1 SNHLY, CDR2 FYNNEI. The CDR3 nucleotides are TGTGCCAGCAGGAGGAACCAGGGGGTCCCCAACTATGGCTACACCTTC. It specifies CASRRNQGVPNYGYTF.

The chain carries TRBV7-6 and TRBJ2-1, with D perhaps TRBD2 (5 bases). Trimming left V 5 bases short and J 10 bases short, with 18 bases between. This CDR3 has 14 amino acids. CDR1 SGHVS and CDR2 FNYEAQ come from the germline V gene. The CDR3: CASSPRRDRDEQFF. CDR3 bases: TGTGCCAGCAGCCCCCGACGGGATCGCGACGAGCAGTTCTTC.

Details on this clone: At one end, the junction sequence differs from germline, possibly due to a read error. The V call is TRBV5-1, the J call TRBJ2-1; TRBD2 might be the D (5 bases). Germline loops: CDR1 SGHRS, CDR2 YFSETQ. The CDR3 consists of 15 residues. CDR3 amino acids: CASSTSGIYYDEQFF. The CDR3 DNA reads TGCGCCAGCAGCACGTCCGGGATCTACTACGATGAGCAGTTCTTC.

The genes are TRBV5-8 and TRBJ2-1; 8 nucleotides line up with TRBD2. The V gene's germline CDR1 is SGHTS and CDR2 YDEGEE. V lost 0 bases to trimming and J lost 7 bases; unmatched junction nucleotides: 3. This CDR3 contains 14 residues. CDR3 in DNA: TGTGCCAGCAGCTTGGACGGGGGGGCGAATGAGCAGTTCTTC. This translates into CASSLDGGANEQFF.